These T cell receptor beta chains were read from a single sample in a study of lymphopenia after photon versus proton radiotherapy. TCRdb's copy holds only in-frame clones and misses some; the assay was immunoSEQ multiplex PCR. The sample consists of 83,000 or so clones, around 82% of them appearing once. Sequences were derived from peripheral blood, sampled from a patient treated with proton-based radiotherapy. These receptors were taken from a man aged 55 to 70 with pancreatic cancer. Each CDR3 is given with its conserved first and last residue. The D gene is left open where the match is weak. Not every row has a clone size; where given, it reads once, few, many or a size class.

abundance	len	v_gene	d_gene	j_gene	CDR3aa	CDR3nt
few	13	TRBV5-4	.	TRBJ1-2	CASSLVRDYGYTF	TGTGCCAGCAGCTTGGTGAGGGACTATGGCTACACCTTC
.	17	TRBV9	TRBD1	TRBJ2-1	CASSVDGTALIRSEQFF	TGTGCCAGCAGCGTAGATGGGACAGCACTCATTCGGAGTGAGCAGTTCTTC
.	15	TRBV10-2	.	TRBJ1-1	CASSENWGSHPEAFF	TGCGCCAGCAGTGAGAATTGGGGAAGCCATCCTGAAGCTTTCTTT
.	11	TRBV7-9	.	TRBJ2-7	CASSPLDEQYF	TGTGCCAGCAGCCCACTGGACGAGCAGTACTTC
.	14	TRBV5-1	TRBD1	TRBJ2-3	CATKTGGETDTQYF	TGCGCCACCAAGACAGGGGGCGAAACAGATACGCAGTATTTT
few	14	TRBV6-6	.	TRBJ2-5	CASKPSGSKETQYF	TGTGCCAGCAAACCCTCGGGATCCAAAGAGACCCAGTACTTC
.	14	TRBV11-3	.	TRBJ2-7	CASSLGAPSKGQYF	TGTGCCAGCAGCTTAGGAGCACCCTCCAAGGGGCAGTACTTC
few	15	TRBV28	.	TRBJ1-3	CASSPGRTPGNTIYF	TGTGCCAGCAGTCCCGGACGGACCCCGGGAAACACCATATATTTT
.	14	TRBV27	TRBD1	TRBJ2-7	CASSPQGSSYEQYF	TGTGCCAGCAGCCCACAGGGGTCCTCCTACGAGCAGTACTTC
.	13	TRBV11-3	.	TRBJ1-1	CASSPSVNTEAFF	TGTGCCAGCAGCCCCTCGGTGAACACTGAAGCTTTCTTT
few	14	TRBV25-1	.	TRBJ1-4	CASSEILADGKLFF	TGTGCCAGCAGTGAAATTCTGGCGGATGGAAAACTGTTTTTT
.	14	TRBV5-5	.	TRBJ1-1	CASSLQRLNTEAFF	TGTGCCAGCAGCCTACAGAGACTGAACACTGAAGCTTTCTTT
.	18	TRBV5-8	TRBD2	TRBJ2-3	CASSYPLTGTSVRDTQYF	TGTGCCAGCAGCTACCCCCTCACCGGGACTAGCGTGAGAGATACGCAGTATTTT
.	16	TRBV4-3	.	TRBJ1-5	CASSQGLTERSQPQHF	TGCGCCAGCAGCCAAGGATTGACAGAGCGGAGTCAGCCCCAGCATTTT
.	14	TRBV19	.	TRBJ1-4	CASSPFGTFEKLFF	TGTGCCAGTAGCCCATTCGGGACCTTCGAAAAACTGTTTTTT
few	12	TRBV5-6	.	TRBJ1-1	CASSSPNTEAFF	TGTGCCAGCAGCTCACCTAACACTGAAGCTTTCTTT
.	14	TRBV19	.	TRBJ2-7	CASSIALGTYEQYF	TGTGCCAGTAGTATAGCGCTAGGCACCTACGAGCAGTACTTC
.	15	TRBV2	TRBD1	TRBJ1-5	CASSEDRGSNQPQHF	TGTGCCAGCAGTGAGGACAGGGGTAGCAATCAGCCCCAGCATTTT
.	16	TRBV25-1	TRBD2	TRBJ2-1	CASSGLGLAGHNEQFF	TGTGCCAGCAGTGGGCTGGGACTAGCGGGACACAATGAGCAGTTCTTC
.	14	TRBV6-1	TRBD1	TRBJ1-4	CASRRTGRREKLFF	TGTGCCAGCAGGAGGACAGGGAGGCGAGAAAAACTGTTTTTT
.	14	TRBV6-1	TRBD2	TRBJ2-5	CASSWAGGVETQYF	TGTGCCAGCAGTTGGGCGGGAGGAGTGGAGACCCAGTACTTC
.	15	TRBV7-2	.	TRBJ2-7	CASSLTTAGGSEQYF	TGTGCCAGCAGCTTAACCACCGCTGGCGGGTCCGAGCAGTACTTC